The present entry profiles one T cell receptor (beta chain) with its context. Only in-frame clones appear in the TCRdb table, and some are missing; sequencing was by immunoSEQ multiplex PCR. Here the sample spans roughly 63,000 clones, around 93% being singletons. The sample belongs to a study of T cell changes during pregnancy in multiple sclerosis. V lost 5 bases and J lost 1, with 17 bases in between. In germline, CDR1 is LNHDA, CDR2 SQIVND (reference sequence). The CDR3 spans 16 residues. The sequencing used CD8+ T cells from peripheral blood mononuclear cells, collected in the second trimester of pregnancy. The chain combines TRBV19 with TRBJ1-2; weak D call: TRBD1 (5 bases). The clonotype comes from a female donor with multiple sclerosis, enrolled in a pregnancy study. The CDR3, as DNA: TGTGCCAGTAGTCCCTCGGGGGGGACGATTAACTATGGCTACACCTTC. Translating it yields CASSPSGGTINYGYTF.